This TCR beta chain was captured in a study of somatic mutations in cytotoxic T cells in rheumatoid arthritis. Study results and caveats: Healthy controls showed no age-related rise in CD8+ clonality, whereas rheumatoid arthritis patients did. Some patients, about an eighth of the roughly 65, had a largest CD8+ clone that exceeded 20% of CD8+ cells.

Repertoires were generated with immunoSEQ multiplex PCR, while TCRdb's copy carries only in-frame clones and drops some. The sample carries 20,000 to 25,000 clones, about 83% recorded once. Details on this clone: As yet, its antigen is unknown.

Positive magnetic bead selection separated CD4+ and CD8+ cells, and flow cytometry confirmed purity. This clonotype originated in an adult with rheumatoid arthritis. Input material: CD8+ T cells sorted from blood.

Here the CDR3 reads CSLPDGNGYTF. CDR3 DNA: TGCAGCCTCCCGGACGGGAATGGCTACACCTTC. The rearrangement joins TRBV29-1 to TRBJ1-2; D gene unclear. This CDR3 has 11 amino acids. Germline V gene data show CDR1 as SQVTM and CDR2 as ANQGSEA. The V end was cut by 8 bases, the J end by 6 bases, with 13 bases between. Full variable domain (rest looked up from reference TRBV29-1 and TRBJ1-2): SAVISQKPSRDICQRGTSLTIQCQVDSQVTMMFWYRQQPGQSLTLIATANQGSEATYESGFVIDKFPISRPNLTFSTLTVSNMSPEDSSIYLCSLPDGNGYTFGSGTRLTVV.